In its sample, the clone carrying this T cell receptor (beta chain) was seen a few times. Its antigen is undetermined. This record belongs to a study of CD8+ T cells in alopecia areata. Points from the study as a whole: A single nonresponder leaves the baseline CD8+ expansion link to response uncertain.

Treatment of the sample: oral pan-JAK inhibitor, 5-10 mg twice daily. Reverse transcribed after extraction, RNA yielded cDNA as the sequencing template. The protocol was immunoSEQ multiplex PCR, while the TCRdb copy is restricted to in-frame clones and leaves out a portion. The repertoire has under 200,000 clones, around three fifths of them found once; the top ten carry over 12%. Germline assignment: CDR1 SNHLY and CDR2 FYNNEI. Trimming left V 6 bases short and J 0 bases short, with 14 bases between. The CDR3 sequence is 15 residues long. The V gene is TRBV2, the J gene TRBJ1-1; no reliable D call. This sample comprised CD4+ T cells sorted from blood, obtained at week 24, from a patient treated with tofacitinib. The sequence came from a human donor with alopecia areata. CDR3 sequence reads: CASRAPGRMNTEAFF. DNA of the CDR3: TGTGCCAGCAGGGCCCCCGGACGGATGAACACTGAAGCTTTCTTT.